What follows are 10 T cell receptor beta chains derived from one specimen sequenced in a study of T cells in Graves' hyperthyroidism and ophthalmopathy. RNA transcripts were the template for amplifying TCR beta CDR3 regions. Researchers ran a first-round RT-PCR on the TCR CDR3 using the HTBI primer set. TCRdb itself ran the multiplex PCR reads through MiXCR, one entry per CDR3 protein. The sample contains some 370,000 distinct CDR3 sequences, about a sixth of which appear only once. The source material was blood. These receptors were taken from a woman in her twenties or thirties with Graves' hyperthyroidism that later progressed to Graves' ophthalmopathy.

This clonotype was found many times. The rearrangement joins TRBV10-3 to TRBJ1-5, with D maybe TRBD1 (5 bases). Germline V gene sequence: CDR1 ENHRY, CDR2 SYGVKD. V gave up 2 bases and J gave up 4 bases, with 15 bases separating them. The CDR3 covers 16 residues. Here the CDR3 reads CAISERWQGPNQPQHF. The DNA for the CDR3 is TGTGCCATCAGTGAGAGGTGGCAGGGTCCTAATCAGCCCCAGCATTTT.

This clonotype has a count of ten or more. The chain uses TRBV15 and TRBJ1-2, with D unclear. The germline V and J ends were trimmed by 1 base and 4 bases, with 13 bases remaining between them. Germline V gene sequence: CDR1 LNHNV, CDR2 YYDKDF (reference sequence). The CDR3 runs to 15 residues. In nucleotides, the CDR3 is TGTGCCACCAGCAGAGGTGGTAAGGGTCCCTATGGCTACACCTTC. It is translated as CATSRGGKGPYGYTF.

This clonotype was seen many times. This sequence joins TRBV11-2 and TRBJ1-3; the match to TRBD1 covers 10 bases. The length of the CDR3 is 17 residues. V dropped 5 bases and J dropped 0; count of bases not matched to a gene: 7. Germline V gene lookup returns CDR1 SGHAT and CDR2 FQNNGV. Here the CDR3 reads CASSPGTGASSGNTIYF. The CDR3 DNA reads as TGTGCCAGCAGCCCTGGGACAGGGGCTTCCTCTGGAAACACCATATATTTT.

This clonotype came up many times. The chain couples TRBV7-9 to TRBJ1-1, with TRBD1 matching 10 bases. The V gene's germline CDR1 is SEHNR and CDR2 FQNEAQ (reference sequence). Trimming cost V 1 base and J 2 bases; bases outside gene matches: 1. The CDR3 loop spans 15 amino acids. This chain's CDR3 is CASSLVTGGNTEAFF. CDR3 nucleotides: TGTGCCAGCAGCTTAGTGACAGGGGGCAACACTGAAGCTTTCTTT.

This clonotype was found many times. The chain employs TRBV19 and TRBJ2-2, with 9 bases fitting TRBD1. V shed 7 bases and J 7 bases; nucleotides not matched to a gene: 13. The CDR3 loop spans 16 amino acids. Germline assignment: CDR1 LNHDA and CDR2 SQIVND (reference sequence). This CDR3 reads CASKLRTGVIGGELFF. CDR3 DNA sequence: TGTGCCAGTAAATTGCGGACAGGGGTTATTGGCGGGGAGCTGTTTTTT.

CDR3 residues: CASSQDKRGARNYGYTF. The CDR3 DNA reads TGTGCCAGCAGCCAAGATAAACGAGGGGCGAGAAACTATGGCTACACCTTC. This chain connects TRBV4-2 to TRBJ1-2, with a tentative D call TRBD1 (5 bases). V dropped 0 bases and J dropped 2 bases, with 16 bases sitting between them. The germline V gene encodes CDR1 LGHNA and CDR2 YNFKEQ. The CDR3 loop spans 17 amino acids.

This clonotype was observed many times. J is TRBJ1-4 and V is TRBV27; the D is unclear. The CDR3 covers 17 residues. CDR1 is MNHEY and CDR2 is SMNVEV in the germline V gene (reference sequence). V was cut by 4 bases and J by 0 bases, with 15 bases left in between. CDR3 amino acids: CASSSSAYTATNEKLFF. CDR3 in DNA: TGTGCCAGCAGTTCATCAGCTTACACCGCAACTAATGAAAAACTGTTTTTT.

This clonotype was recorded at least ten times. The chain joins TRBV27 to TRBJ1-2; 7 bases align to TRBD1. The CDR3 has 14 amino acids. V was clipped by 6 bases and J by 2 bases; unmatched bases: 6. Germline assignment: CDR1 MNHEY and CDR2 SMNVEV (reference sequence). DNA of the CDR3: TGTGCCAGCAGCCGGACAGGTCCAAACTATGGCTACACCTTC. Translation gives CASSRTGPNYGYTF.

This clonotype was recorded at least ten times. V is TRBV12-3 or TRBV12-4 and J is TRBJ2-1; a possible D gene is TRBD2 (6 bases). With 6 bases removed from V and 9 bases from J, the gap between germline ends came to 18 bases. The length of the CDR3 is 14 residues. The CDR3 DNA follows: TGTGCCAGCAGACCCGGGACTCAATCCACTGAGCAGTTCTTC. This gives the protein CASRPGTQSTEQFF.

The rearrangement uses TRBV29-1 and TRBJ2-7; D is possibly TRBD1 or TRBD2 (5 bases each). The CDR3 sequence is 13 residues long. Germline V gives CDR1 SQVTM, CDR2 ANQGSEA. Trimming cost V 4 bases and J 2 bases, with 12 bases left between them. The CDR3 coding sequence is TGCAGCGTTGGAGGGGCACCTGCCTACGAGCAGTACTTC. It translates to CSVGGAPAYEQYF.